These 9 T cell receptor beta chains share one sample of origin, sequenced in a study of radiotherapy plus CTLA-4 blockade in lung cancer. Libraries were prepared by immunoSEQ multiplex PCR; TCRdb keeps only in-frame clonotypes and omits some of them. This table holds 55,000 to 65,000 clones, more than 70% found once. This sample comprised peripheral blood, obtained from a patient treated with radiotherapy plus ipilimumab. Receptor source: a human donor with non-small cell lung cancer who had a complete response to radiotherapy plus ipilimumab.

The rearrangement links TRBV10-3 to TRBJ2-2; 10 nucleotides agree with TRBD2. The CDR3 spans 14 residues. The ends lost 7 bases at V and 4 bases at J; junction bases unmatched: 3. Per germline, CDR1 ENHRY and CDR2 SYGVKD. In DNA form, the CDR3 reads TGTGCCATCAAGGAGCGGGAGGGCACCGGGGAGCTGTTTTTT. Its translation: CAIKEREGTGELFF.

This clone appeared once. This chain connects TRBV7-2 to TRBJ1-6; 7 bases agree with TRBD1. The V and J ends lost 3 bases and 13 bases, in that order; junction bases with no gene match: 9. CDR3 length: 14 residues. The germline V gene encodes CDR1 SGHTA and CDR2 FQGNSA. CDR3 coding DNA: TGTGCCAGCAGCTTCGGGACAGACACAGAGCCCCTCCACTTT. Translation: CASSFGTDTEPLHF.

This clone occurred once. The chain joins TRBV19 to TRBJ1-1; D remains ambiguous. Germline values: CDR1 LNHDA, CDR2 SQIVND (reference sequence). This CDR3 comprises 15 residues. Deletions cut 0 bases from V and 5 bases from J, with 13 bases between. DNA for the CDR3: TGTGCCAGTAGTATAGAAGGCGTCGGGAAGACTGAAGCTTTCTTT. Residues: CASSIEGVGKTEAFF.

There are a few counts of this clone. This rearrangement joins TRBV7-9 to TRBJ1-4, with TRBD1 matching over 7 bases. The germline V gene has CDR1 SEHNR and CDR2 FQNEAQ (reference sequence). This CDR3 region has 14 residues. J was trimmed by 0 bases and V by 5 bases; bases with no gene match: 0. The CDR3 here is CASSTGATNEKLFF. The CDR3 coding sequence is TGTGCCAGCAGCACAGGGGCAACTAATGAAAAACTGTTTTTT.

Concerning this clone: One end of the junction varies from germline; a read error may be responsible. V is TRBV5-6 and J is TRBJ2-7, with 9 bases identical to TRBD1. The length of the CDR3 is 12 residues. Germline loops: CDR1 SGHDT, CDR2 YYEEEE. The CDR3 DNA follows: TGTGCCAGCAGCCGAGAACAGGGGGCGCAACACTTC. This gives the protein CASSREQGAQHF.

The V gene is TRBV6-5, the J gene TRBJ2-7, with 9 bases that match TRBD1. With 6 bases clipped from V and 2 bases from J, the junction kept 2 bases outside the gene matches. Germline assignment: CDR1 MNHEY and CDR2 SVGAGI. The CDR3 length is 13 residues. The CDR3 DNA sequence: TGTGCCAGCAGGGGACAGGGAACCTACGAGCAGTACTTC. Translation gives CASRGQGTYEQYF.

This sequence joins TRBV6-6 and TRBJ1-1; 7 nucleotides match TRBD1. The CDR3 has 15 residues. Germline trimming cut 6 bases from V and 4 bases from J; bases unmatched to any gene: 11. Germline lookup yields CDR1 MNHNY and CDR2 SVGAGI (reference sequence). This CDR3 reads CASRSLAGGGTEAFF. CDR3 nucleotides: TGTGCCAGCAGATCCCTCGCAGGGGGAGGCACTGAAGCTTTCTTT.

This clone was seen once. The rearrangement uses TRBV2 and TRBJ2-1, with 8 nucleotides matching TRBD1. Germline trimming cut 6 bases from V and 8 bases from J; bases unmatched to any gene: 6. Germline assignment: CDR1 SNHLY and CDR2 FYNNEI. The CDR3 is 13 amino acids. The CDR3 nucleotides are TGTGCCAGCAGGCGCGACAGGGGCCATGAGCAGTTCTTC. It specifies CASRRDRGHEQFF.

This clone was counted a few times. V is TRBV30 and J is TRBJ1-4; the D gene is possibly TRBD1 (5 bases). This CDR3 region has 11 residues. Germline CDR1 is GTSNPN and CDR2 is SVGIG (reference sequence). V shed 6 bases and J shed 8 bases, with 10 bases lying between them. The CDR3 here is CACAGWEKLFF. The DNA of the CDR3 is TGTGCCTGCGCAGGGTGGGAAAAACTGTTTTTT.